The rows below give T cell receptor beta chains drawn from one sample of a study of immune heterogeneity within non-small cell lung tumors. MiXCR, applied by TCRdb to the multiplex PCR reads, yields one record per CDR3 protein. The sample includes about 15,000 distinct CDR3 sequences, over 25% of them seen just once. Input material: lung tumor tissue. Receptors originate from a woman in her fifties or sixties with non-small cell lung cancer. Both conserved end residues are part of each CDR3. A D gene is named only where the DNA matches it firmly. Clone sizes are given selectively: once, few, many, or a class where the clone is expanded.

>TRBJ2-5|.|TRBV9|TRBD2
TGTGCCAGCAGCCCAGGACTAGCGGGAGCGCAAGAGACCCAGTACTTC
CASSPGLAGAQETQYF
>TRBJ2-7|.|TRBV6-5|.
TGTGCCAGCAGTTACTCCTTAGCGTGGGTCTACGAGCAGTACTTC
CASSYSLAWVYEQYF
>TRBJ2-6|many|TRBV19|.
TGTGCCAGTAGCTCAGGGGCCCCGTCCTCTGGGGCCAACGTCCTGACTTTC
CASSSGAPSSGANVLTF
>TRBJ1-1|.|TRBV6-2/TRBV6-3|.
TGTGCCAGCAGTTACGCCTGGAATGGCAGAGCGGGACACACTGAAGCTTTCTTT
CASSYAWNGRAGHTEAFF
>TRBJ1-3|many|TRBV7-9|.
TGTGCCAGCAGCTCGACGCAGGAAGGGTGGAGAAACACCATATATTTT
CASSSTQEGWRNTIYF
>TRBJ1-1|.|TRBV9|.
TGTGCCAGCAGGGGACAGAACACTGAAGCTTTCTTT
CASRGQNTEAFF
>TRBJ1-5|.|TRBV5-1|.
TGCGCCAGCAGCTTGGGGGGGGGGAGTGGAAATAAGCCCCAGCATTTT
CASSLGGGSGNKPQHF
>TRBJ2-7|many|TRBV5-8|.
TGTGCCAGCAGCTTGGTGGACAGTATCCCCTACGAGCAGTACTTC
CASSLVDSIPYEQYF
>TRBJ1-5|.|TRBV7-6|.
TGTGCCAGCAGCAGAGGGACACCTCTTGGCAATCAGCCCCAGCATTTT
CASSRGTPLGNQPQHF
>TRBJ2-2|many|TRBV27|.
TGTGCCAGCAGTTTAGGATTGGGTCACGGGGAGCTGTTTTTT
CASSLGLGHGELFF
>TRBJ1-5|many|TRBV20-1|TRBD1
TGCAGTGCTAGAGCGGGACAGGGGAACAATCAGCCCCAGCATTTT
CSARAGQGNNQPQHF
>TRBJ1-1|many|TRBV6-1|.
TGTGCCAGCAGGCTTTGGGGTTCTGAAGCTTTCTTT
CASRLWGSEAFF
>TRBJ2-7|many|TRBV29-1|.
TGCAGCGTTGAAGATGGGGGGGCGTACGAGCAGTACTTC
CSVEDGGAYEQYF
>TRBJ2-7|.|TRBV6-5|TRBD2
TGTGCCAGCAGTTATCGGACCAAAATAGCGGGAGCCCTTGGATATGAGCAGTACTTC
CASSYRTKIAGALGYEQYF
>TRBJ1-1|.|TRBV7-6|.
TGTGCCAGCAGCTTGACAGATAACACTGAAGCTTTCTTT
CASSLTDNTEAFF
>TRBJ2-7|medium-sized|TRBV6-1|.
TGTGCCAGCAGTGAAGCGACAGGTTCCTGGGACGAGCAGTACTTC
CASSEATGSWDEQYF
>TRBJ2-7|medium-sized|TRBV28|.
TGTGCCAGCAGTTTATTTTCTAGGAAATCCTACGAGCAGTACTTC
CASSLFSRKSYEQYF
>TRBJ2-1|.|TRBV14|.
TGTGCCAGCAGCCCCCCTGGCAGGGGTACCTACAATGAGCAGTTCTTC
CASSPPGRGTYNEQFF
>TRBJ1-5|.|TRBV10-3|.
TGTGCCATCAGTGAGTCGGGATCGGGGAGGCAACATCAGCCCCAGCATTTT
CAISESGSGRQHQPQHF
>TRBJ1-1|few|TRBV6-1|.
TGTGCCAGCAGCATTGGAAGACGGTCGATGAACACTGAAGCTTTCTTT
CASSIGRRSMNTEAFF